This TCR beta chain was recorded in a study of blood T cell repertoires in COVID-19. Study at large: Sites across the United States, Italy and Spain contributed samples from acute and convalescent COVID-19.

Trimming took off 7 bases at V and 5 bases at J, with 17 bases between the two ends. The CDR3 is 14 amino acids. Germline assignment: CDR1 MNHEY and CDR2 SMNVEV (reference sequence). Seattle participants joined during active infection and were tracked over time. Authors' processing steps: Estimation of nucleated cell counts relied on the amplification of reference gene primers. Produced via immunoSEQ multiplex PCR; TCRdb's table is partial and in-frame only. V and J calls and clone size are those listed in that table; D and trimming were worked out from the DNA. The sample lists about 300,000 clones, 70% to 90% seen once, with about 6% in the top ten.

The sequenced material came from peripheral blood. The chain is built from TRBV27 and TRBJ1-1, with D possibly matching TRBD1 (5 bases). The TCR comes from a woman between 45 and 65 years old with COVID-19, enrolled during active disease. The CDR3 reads CASNGGALGTEAFF. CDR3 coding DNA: TGTGCCAGCAATGGAGGGGCCTTAGGAACTGAAGCTTTCTTT.